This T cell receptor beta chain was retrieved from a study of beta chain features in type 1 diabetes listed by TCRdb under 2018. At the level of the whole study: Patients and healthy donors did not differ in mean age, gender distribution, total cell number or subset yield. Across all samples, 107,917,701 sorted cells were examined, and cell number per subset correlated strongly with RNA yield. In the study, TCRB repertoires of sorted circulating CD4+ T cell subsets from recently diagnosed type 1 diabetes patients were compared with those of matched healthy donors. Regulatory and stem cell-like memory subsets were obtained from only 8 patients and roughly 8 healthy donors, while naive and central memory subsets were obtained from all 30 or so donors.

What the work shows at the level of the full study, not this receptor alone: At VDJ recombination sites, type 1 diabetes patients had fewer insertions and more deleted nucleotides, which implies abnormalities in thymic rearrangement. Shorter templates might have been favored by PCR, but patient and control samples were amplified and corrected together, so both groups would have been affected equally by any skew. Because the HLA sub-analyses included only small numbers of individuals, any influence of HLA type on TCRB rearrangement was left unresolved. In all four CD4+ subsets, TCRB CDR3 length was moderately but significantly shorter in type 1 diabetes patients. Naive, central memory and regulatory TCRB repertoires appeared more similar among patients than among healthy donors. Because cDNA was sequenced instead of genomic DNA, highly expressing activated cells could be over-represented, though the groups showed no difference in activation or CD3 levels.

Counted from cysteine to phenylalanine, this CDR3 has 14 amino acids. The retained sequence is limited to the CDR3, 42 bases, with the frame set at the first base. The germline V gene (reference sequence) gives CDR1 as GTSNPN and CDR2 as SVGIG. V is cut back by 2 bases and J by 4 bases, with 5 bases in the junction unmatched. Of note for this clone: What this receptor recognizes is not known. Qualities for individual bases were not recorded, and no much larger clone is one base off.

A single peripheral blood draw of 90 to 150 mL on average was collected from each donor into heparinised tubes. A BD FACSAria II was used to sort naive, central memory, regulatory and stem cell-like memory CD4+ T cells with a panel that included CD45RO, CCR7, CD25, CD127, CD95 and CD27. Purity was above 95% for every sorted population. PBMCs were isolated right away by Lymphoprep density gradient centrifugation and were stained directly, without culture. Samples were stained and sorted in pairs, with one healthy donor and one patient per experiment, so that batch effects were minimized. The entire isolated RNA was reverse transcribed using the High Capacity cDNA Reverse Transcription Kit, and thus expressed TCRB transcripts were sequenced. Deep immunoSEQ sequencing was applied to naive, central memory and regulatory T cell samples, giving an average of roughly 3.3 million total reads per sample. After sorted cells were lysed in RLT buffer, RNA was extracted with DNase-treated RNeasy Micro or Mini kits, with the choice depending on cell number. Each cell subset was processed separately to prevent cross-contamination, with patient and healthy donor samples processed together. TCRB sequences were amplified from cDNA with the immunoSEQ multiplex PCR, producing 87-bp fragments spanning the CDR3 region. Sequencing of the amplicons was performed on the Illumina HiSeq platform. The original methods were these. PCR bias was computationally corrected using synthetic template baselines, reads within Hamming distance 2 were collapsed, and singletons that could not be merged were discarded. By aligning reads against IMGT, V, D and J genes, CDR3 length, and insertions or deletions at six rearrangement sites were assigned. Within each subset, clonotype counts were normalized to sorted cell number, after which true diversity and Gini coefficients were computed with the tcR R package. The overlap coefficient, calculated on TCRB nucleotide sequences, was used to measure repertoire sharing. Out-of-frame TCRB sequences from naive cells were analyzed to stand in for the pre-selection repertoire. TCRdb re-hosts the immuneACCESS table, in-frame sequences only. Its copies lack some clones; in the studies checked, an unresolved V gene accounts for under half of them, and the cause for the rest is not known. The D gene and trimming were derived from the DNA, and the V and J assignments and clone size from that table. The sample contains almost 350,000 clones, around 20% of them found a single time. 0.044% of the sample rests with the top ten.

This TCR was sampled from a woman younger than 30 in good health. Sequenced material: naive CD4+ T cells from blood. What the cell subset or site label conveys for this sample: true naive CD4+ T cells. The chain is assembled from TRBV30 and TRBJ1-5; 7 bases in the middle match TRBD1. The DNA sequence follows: TGTGCCTGGAGTAAAATACAGGGGAATCAGCCCCAGCATTTT. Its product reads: CAWSKIQGNQPQHF.